Presented here are 14 T cell receptor beta chains from one specimen sequenced in a study of cytomegalovirus exposure and HLA in healthy donors. In the PCR, 60 Vbeta and 13 Jbeta primers were used. TCRdb keeps only in-frame clones here, not all; method: immunoSEQ multiplex PCR. The sample shows about 200,000 clones, about 82% of them seen only once. Sequencing input: PBMCs. The receptors derive from a man younger than 45 in good health and CMV-seronegative.

V usage is TRBV5-3 and J usage is TRBJ2-1; 12 nucleotides line up with TRBD2. TRBV5-3 is an ORF, and what it does is uncertain. This CDR3 has 20 residues. The ends lost 1 base at V and 1 base at J; junction bases unmatched: 12. CDR3 sequence: CARSLTALAGGGGSYNEQFF. The CDR3 DNA reads TGTGCCAGAAGCTTGACTGCACTAGCGGGGGGCGGTGGTTCCTACAATGAGCAGTTCTTC.

The chain combines TRBV6-1 with TRBJ2-2, with D uncertain. The CDR3 is made up of 18 amino acids. Trimming cost V 3 bases and J 0 bases, with 17 bases left between them. Looked up from germline, CDR1 is MNHNS and CDR2 is SASEGT. The CDR3 nucleotides are TGTGCCAGCAGTGAGGTGGGCAGTTGGGCGCCGAACACCGGGGAGCTGTTTTTT. Translation gives CASSEVGSWAPNTGELFF.

J is TRBJ2-3 and V is TRBV5-6; the match to TRBD2 covers 8 bases. The CDR3 contains 14 residues. The V gene's germline CDR1 is SGHDT and CDR2 YYEEEE. J gave up 7 bases and V 4 bases, and 8 bases lay outside the gene matches. CDR3 coding DNA: TGTGCCAGCAGCCGCGGACGGGGGGGCCATACGCAGTATTTT. Encoded protein: CASSRGRGGHTQYF.

This clone turned up a few times. The V call is TRBV28, the J call TRBJ2-3; the match to TRBD2 covers 12 bases. After removal of 7 bases from V and 5 bases from J, the junction contained 10 bases not matched to a gene. The CDR3 is made up of 16 amino acids. Germline V gives CDR1 MDHEN, CDR2 SYDVKM. CDR3 sequence (DNA): TGTGCCAGCATCCCCTCTAGCGGGGGGGCAAGAGATACGCAGTATTTT. It is translated as CASIPSSGGARDTQYF.

The genes are TRBV9 and TRBJ2-2, with 11 bases fitting TRBD2. This CDR3 comprises 17 residues. V shed 1 base, J shed 5 bases, and the junction held 7 bases outside the gene matches. Germline loops: CDR1 SGDLS, CDR2 YYNGEE. CDR3 in amino acids: CASSVSSGGTGTGELFF. The CDR3 DNA sequence: TGTGCCAGCAGCGTATCTAGCGGGGGGACGGGGACCGGGGAGCTGTTTTTT.

V and J are TRBV5-1 and TRBJ2-7, with TRBD1 matching over 9 bases. The CDR3 runs to 16 residues. Per the germline V gene, CDR1 is SGHRS and CDR2 is YFSETQ. V dropped 6 bases and J dropped 1; count of bases not matched to a gene: 11. The DNA for the CDR3 is TGCGCCAGCAAGGACACAGGGGGCCTTGCTTCCTACGAGCAGTACTTC. Its translation: CASKDTGGLASYEQYF. Together with reference TRBV5-1 and TRBJ2-7, the CDR3 gives the full variable domain: KAGVTQTPRYLIKTRGQQVTLSCSPISGHRSVSWYQQTPGQGLQFLFEYFSETQRNKGNFPGRFSGRQFSNSRSEMNVSTLELGDSALYLCASKDTGGLASYEQYFGPGTRLTVT.

The chain is built from TRBV6-5 and TRBJ2-1; 8 nucleotides match TRBD2. The trim removed 0 bases at V and 8 bases at J, leaving 9 bases unmatched. Germline CDR1 MNHEY, CDR2 SVGAGI. The CDR3 runs to 16 residues. The CDR3 nucleotides are TGTGCCAGCAGTTACTCCGGGACTAGGGGGTCAGATGAGCAGTTCTTC. Its translation: CASSYSGTRGSDEQFF.

J is TRBJ2-5 and V is TRBV7-6; 10 positions match TRBD2. The CDR3 loop spans 16 amino acids. The V gene's germline CDR1 is SGHVS and CDR2 FNYEAQ. With 1 base clipped from V and 5 bases from J, the junction kept 7 bases outside the gene matches. The CDR3 nucleotides read TGTGCCAGCAGCTTAGGCACTAGCGGGGCTTGGGAGACCCAGTACTTC. Its translation is CASSLGTSGAWETQYF.

In regard to this clone: Other DNA sequences within the sample encode an identical CDR3. This sequence joins TRBV7-9 and TRBJ2-7, with 10 bases matching TRBD1. CDR3 length: 14 amino acids. The germline gives CDR1 SEHNR, CDR2 FQNEAQ (reference sequence). The ends lost 4 bases at V and 4 bases at J; junction bases unmatched: 4. The CDR3 here is CASSSGQGLYEQYF. CDR3 in DNA: TGTGCCAGCAGCTCGGGACAGGGGCTTTACGAGCAGTACTTC. Full variable domain (outside the CDR3, taken from reference TRBV7-9 and TRBJ2-7): DTGVSQNPRHKITKRGQNVTFRCDPISEHNRLYWYRQTLGQGPEFLTYFQNEAQLEKSRLLSDRFSAERPKGSFSTLEIQRTEQGDSAMYLCASSSGQGLYEQYFGPGTRLTVT.

CDR3 DNA: TGTGCCAGCAGCTTGGGGCTAGCATACGATACGCAGTATTTT. It specifies CASSLGLAYDTQYF. The V gene is TRBV5-5, the J gene TRBJ2-3; TRBD2 might be the D (5 bases). The CDR3 has 14 residues. The germline V gene has CDR1 SGHKS and CDR2 YYEKEE (reference sequence). Deletions cut 0 bases from V and 6 bases from J, with 11 bases between. The variable domain in full, completed from reference TRBV5-5 and TRBJ2-3, reads DAGVTQSPTHLIKTRGQQVTLRCSPISGHKSVSWYQQVLGQGPQFIFQYYEKEERGRGNFPDRFSARQFPNYSSELNVNALLLGDSALYLCASSLGLAYDTQYFGPGTRLTVL.

V and J are TRBV10-3 and TRBJ2-5; 11 nucleotides line up with TRBD2. Germline assignment: CDR1 ENHRY and CDR2 SYGVKD. The CDR3 runs 16 residues. J gave up 3 bases and V 10 bases, and 13 bases lay outside the gene matches. The CDR3 region has the DNA TGTGCCACCAAAGGGACTAGCGGTCCTCTGAAAGAGACCCAGTACTTC. Translated, it gives CATKGTSGPLKETQYF.

J is TRBJ2-5 and V is TRBV5-1; D perhaps matches TRBD2 (5 bases). Trimming left V 9 bases short and J 5 bases short, with 11 bases between. Germline V gene lookup returns CDR1 SGHRS and CDR2 YFSETQ. The CDR3 extends over 11 amino acids. The CDR3 region is CANSREETQYF. The CDR3 coding sequence is TGCGCCAACTCAAGGGAGGAGACCCAGTACTTC.

The chain employs TRBV19 and TRBJ2-3, with 9 bases matching TRBD1. CDR1 is LNHDA and CDR2 is SQIVND in the germline V gene (reference sequence). Unmatched junction bases numbered 8, after V lost 4 bases and J lost 3 bases. The CDR3 spans 16 residues. The DNA for the CDR3 is TGTGCCAGTAGTACGGACAGGGGATTCGGAACAGATACGCAGTATTTT. Its translation is CASSTDRGFGTDTQYF.

The chain combines TRBV2 with TRBJ2-3; 11 nucleotides line up with TRBD2. Germline values: CDR1 SNHLY, CDR2 FYNNEI. Trimming removed 3 bases from V and 4 bases from J; junction bases left unmatched: 3. This CDR3 is 15 amino acids long. Here the CDR3 reads CASSEASGGSDTQYF. The CDR3 DNA follows: TGTGCCAGCAGTGAGGCTAGCGGGGGGTCAGATACGCAGTATTTT.